The present T cell receptor (beta chain) was sequenced within a study of cytomegalovirus exposure and HLA in healthy donors. Produced via immunoSEQ multiplex PCR; TCRdb's table is partial and in-frame only. The table includes around 250,000 clones, 90% detected once. The CDR3 loop spans 12 amino acids. Germline V gene sequence: CDR1 SGDLS, CDR2 YYNGEE. Trimming took 7 bases from V and 8 from J, leaving 15 bases between them. This clone was counted a single time. This clonotype was sampled from a woman aged 18-29 years in good health and CMV-seronegative. This chain connects TRBV9 to TRBJ1-2; D may be TRBD1 (5 bases). Input material: PBMCs. The CDR3 region is CASGGDPVGYTF. Here the CDR3 DNA reads TGTGCCAGCGGGGGGGACCCAGTGGGCTACACCTTC.